Below are 9 T cell receptor beta chains sequenced from a single sample in a study of CD8 T cells in Susac syndrome. Reverse transcription of about 0.5 to 1 ug RNA was carried out with random hexamers. TCRdb fed the immunoSEQ multiplex PCR reads into MiXCR, producing one record per CDR3 protein. Among 100,000 to 150,000 distinct CDR3 sequences listed, over 85% were seen once. Sequencing was done on a sample of CD8+ T cells from PBMCs. The receptors shown here come from a human donor with Susac syndrome.

This chain links TRBV9 with TRBJ2-7, with a weak D call TRBD1 (5 bases). The germline CDR1 and CDR2 sequences are SGDLS and YYNGEE. Trimming cost V 4 bases and J 3 bases, with 11 bases left between them. This CDR3 spans 13 amino acids. The CDR3 here is CASSPTGFYEQYF. The CDR3 DNA reads as TGTGCCAGCAGCCCAACAGGATTCTACGAGCAGTACTTC.

The CDR3 sequence: CASRPTGLVYEQYF. In DNA, the CDR3 is TGTGCCAGCAGACCGACAGGGTTGGTCTACGAGCAGTACTTC. The chain has TRBV12-3 or TRBV12-4 and TRBJ2-7; 7 positions match TRBD1. V trimming: 6 bases; J trimming: 3 bases; junction bases outside the gene matches: 8. The CDR3 contains 14 residues.

The J gene is TRBJ1-1, the V gene TRBV20-1; weak D call: TRBD1 (6 bases). V gave up 6 bases and J gave up 2 bases, with 10 bases separating them. Germline CDR1 DFQATT, CDR2 SNEGSKA (reference sequence). The CDR3 runs 12 residues. In nucleotides, the CDR3 is TGCAGTGCAGGACAGAGTAACACTGAAGCTTTCTTT. Translation gives CSAGQSNTEAFF.

The chain carries TRBV4-1 and TRBJ1-2, with TRBD1 matching over 7 bases. V was clipped by 7 bases and J by 8 bases; unmatched bases: 16. Germline lookup yields CDR1 MGHRA and CDR2 YSYEKL. This CDR3 is built from 15 residues. The CDR3 region has the DNA TGCGCCAGCAACTACCACGACAGGGTGGCTGGGGGCTACACCTTC. Protein: CASNYHDRVAGGYTF.

This chain connects TRBV5-6 to TRBJ1-1; D is unresolved. Trimming took 1 base from V and 1 from J, leaving 11 bases between them. Germline loops: CDR1 SGHDT, CDR2 YYEEEE. CDR3 length equals 15 residues. The CDR3 DNA sequence: TGTGCCAGCAGCTTGAACCCTAACGGGAACACTGAAGCTTTCTTT. It is translated as CASSLNPNGNTEAFF.

The J gene is TRBJ2-3, the V gene TRBV7-8, with TRBD2 matching 11 bases. The junction had 10 bases not matched to a gene; V was cut back by 2 bases and J by 6 bases. This CDR3 region has 17 residues. Germline CDR1 reads SGHVS; CDR2 reads FQNEAQ. DNA for the CDR3: TGTGCCAGCAGCTTAACTACTAGCGGGAGTATCGGGGATACGCAGTATTTT. Its protein is CASSLTTSGSIGDTQYF.

The J gene is TRBJ2-7, the V gene TRBV6-5; D uncertain. Trimming removed 0 bases from V and 4 bases from J, with 13 bases in between. CDR1 and CDR2 (germline): MNHEY, SVGAGI. The CDR3 has 15 residues. CDR3 bases: TGTGCCAGCAGTTACTCGAATCCGGGTTGGTACGAGCAGTACTTC. It yields the protein CASSYSNPGWYEQYF.

This chain uses TRBV28 with TRBJ2-3, with TRBD1 matching over 11 bases. V lost 3 bases, J lost 4 bases, and 3 bases stayed unmatched. The CDR3 consists of 15 residues. CDR1 MDHEN and CDR2 SYDVKM come from the germline V gene. The chain's CDR3 is CASSFGTGGADTQYF. DNA for the CDR3: TGTGCCAGCAGTTTTGGGACAGGGGGTGCAGATACGCAGTATTTT.

The V call is TRBV12-3 or TRBV12-4, the J call TRBJ2-1, with TRBD2 matching 14 bases. V shed 3 bases, J shed 4 bases, and the junction held 17 bases outside the gene matches. The length of the CDR3 is 21 residues. The CDR3 DNA reads TGTGCCAGCAGTTTCTTAAGGACAAGGACTAGCGGGGGGCGCATTTACAATGAGCAGTTCTTC. This encodes CASSFLRTRTSGGRIYNEQFF.